These 23 T cell receptor beta chains share one sample of origin, sequenced in a study of cytomegalovirus exposure and HLA in healthy donors. 13 Jbeta primers and 60 Vbeta primers were used for the PCR. Libraries were prepared by immunoSEQ multiplex PCR; TCRdb keeps only in-frame clonotypes and omits some of them. The repertoire holds 150,000 to 200,000 clones, with around 83% as singletons. Sequencing was carried out using PBMCs. The receptors were sampled from a man aged 50-60 years in good health and CMV-seropositive.

V and J are TRBV6-5 and TRBJ2-5; perhaps TRBD2 as D (6 bases). The CDR3 sequence is 13 residues long. Germline V gene lookup returns CDR1 MNHEY and CDR2 SVGAGI. V lost 6 bases to trimming and J lost 4 bases, with 12 bases between them. CDR3 region: CASSIAGRETQYF. As DNA, the CDR3 is TGTGCCAGCAGCATCGCCGGGAGAGAGACCCAGTACTTC.

This clone came up once. The chain couples TRBV6-5 to TRBJ2-1; perhaps TRBD2 as D (6 bases). CDR1 MNHEY and CDR2 SVGAGI come from the germline V gene. The CDR3 has 15 amino acids. Trimming left V 6 bases short and J 4 bases short, with 16 bases between. The DNA for the CDR3 is TGTGCCAGCAGAAAACTCCGGGACTGGTACAATGAGCAGTTCTTC. Its protein product is CASRKLRDWYNEQFF.

In the case of this clone: Distinct nucleotide sequences in the sample also encode this CDR3. This chain links TRBV10-3 with TRBJ2-7; the match to TRBD1 covers 11 bases. The germline V gene has CDR1 ENHRY and CDR2 SYGVKD. This CDR3 has 14 amino acids. Losses at the gene ends were 6 bases for V and 0 bases for J; bases not matched to a gene: 1. DNA of the CDR3: TGTGCCATCAGGGGGACAGGGGGCTCCTACGAGCAGTACTTC. Its translation is CAIRGTGGSYEQYF.

The chain employs TRBV28 and TRBJ2-1, with no clear D. Germline V CDR1 and CDR2: MDHEN, SYDVKM. Trimming cost V 4 bases and J 8 bases, with 9 bases left between them. The CDR3 loop spans 12 amino acids. In DNA, the CDR3 is TGTGCCAGCAGTTCTCAAGGAGATGAGCAGTTCTTC. It codes for CASSSQGDEQFF.

This clone was recorded once. The CDR3 coding sequence is TGTGCCAGCAGCCGAGTCCCCCCGGGGGGCACTGAAGCTTTCTTT. It encodes CASSRVPPGGTEAFF. This chain joins TRBV7-9 and TRBJ1-1, with D maybe TRBD1 (5 bases). The CDR3 has 15 residues. The V gene's germline CDR1 is SEHNR and CDR2 FQNEAQ (reference sequence). Between the trimmed V and J ends, which lost 5 bases and 4 bases, there was a span of 17 bases.

The rearrangement links TRBV28 to TRBJ1-2; 7 bases are shared with TRBD1. Germline CDR1 reads MDHEN; CDR2 reads SYDVKM. The length of the CDR3 is 13 residues. Unmatched junction bases numbered 1, after V lost 2 bases and J lost 4 bases. The CDR3 is CASSLTGVYGYTF. The CDR3 nucleotides read TGTGCCAGCAGTTTAACAGGGGTCTATGGCTACACCTTC.

CDR3 DNA: TGTGCCAGCAGACCCTCGGGGGGGGGAACAGATACGCAGTATTTT. Translating it yields CASRPSGGGTDTQYF. The chain employs TRBV7-3 and TRBJ2-3, with TRBD2 identical over 8 bases. Trimming took 6 bases from V and 3 from J; bases not matched to a gene: 8. This CDR3 spans 15 amino acids. CDR1 is SGHTA and CDR2 is FQGTGA in the germline V gene.

This clone was recorded only once. V gene TRBV5-1 combines with J gene TRBJ2-2, with TRBD2 identical over 8 bases. J was trimmed by 0 bases and V by 1 base; bases with no gene match: 11. The CDR3 sequence is 19 residues long. Germline V lookup: CDR1 SGHRS, CDR2 YFSETQ. The CDR3 region is CASSLPDLSGSPNTGELFF. CDR3 in DNA: TGCGCCAGCAGCTTGCCCGACTTAAGCGGGAGCCCGAACACCGGGGAGCTGTTTTTT.

This clone was picked up one time. V is TRBV6-6 and J is TRBJ1-2; TRBD1 matches at 7 bases. Germline V lookup: CDR1 MNHNY, CDR2 SVGAGI (reference sequence). V shed 3 bases, J shed 2 bases, and the junction held 9 bases outside the gene matches. The CDR3 runs to 16 residues. CDR3 nucleotide sequence: TGTGCCAGCAGTTATACCCTACAGGGGACCAACTATGGCTACACCTTC. As protein: CASSYTLQGTNYGYTF.

V is TRBV4-1 and J is TRBJ2-5; 7 positions agree with TRBD1. Matching the DNA end better, TRBJ2-7 makes the J call doubtful. This CDR3 is built from 16 residues. Germline CDR1 and CDR2: MGHRA and YSYEKL. The DNA of the CDR3 is TGCGCCAGCAGCCAGTCAGGGGGACGAAGCTCCTACGAGCAGTACTTC. Protein sequence: CASSQSGGRSSYEQYF.

This rearrangement joins TRBV27 to TRBJ1-5, with 7 bases identical to TRBD1. CDR1 is MNHEY and CDR2 is SMNVEV in the germline V gene (reference sequence). The CDR3 contains 13 residues. Unmatched junction bases numbered 10, after V lost 10 bases and J lost 7 bases. CDR3 residues: CATGTATGQPQHF. The CDR3 DNA reads TGTGCCACCGGGACAGCCACGGGACAGCCCCAGCATTTT.

The chain is built from TRBV29-1 and TRBJ2-7, with 7 bases fitting TRBD1. Germline CDR1 reads SQVTM; CDR2 reads ANQGSEA. With V trimmed by 4 bases and J by 2 bases, 5 bases remained unmatched. There are 13 residues in the CDR3. Here the CDR3 DNA reads TGCAGCGTTGGAACCGGGACAGCCTACGAGCAGTACTTC. Translating gives CSVGTGTAYEQYF.

The V call is TRBV4-1, the J call TRBJ2-7; 7 positions match TRBD2. The CDR3 totals 15 residues. V was clipped by 0 bases and J by 2 bases; unmatched bases: 4. Per the germline V gene, CDR1 is MGHRA and CDR2 is YSYEKL. The CDR3 reads CASSQEIAGPYEQYF. In DNA, the CDR3 is TGCGCCAGCAGCCAAGAAATAGCGGGCCCCTACGAGCAGTACTTC.

This chain joins TRBV27 and TRBJ2-1, with TRBD2 matching 9 bases. Germline lookup yields CDR1 MNHEY and CDR2 SMNVEV (reference sequence). V lost 7 bases and J lost 8; bases outside the gene matches: 15. CDR3 length: 16 residues. CDR3: CASKTTSGRLGDEQFF. DNA of the CDR3: TGTGCCAGCAAAACTACGAGCGGGAGGCTTGGGGATGAGCAGTTCTTC.

This clone was seen once. The chain has TRBV30 and TRBJ1-1; 7 bases line up with TRBD1. The CDR3 spans 16 residues. The V gene's germline CDR1 is GTSNPN and CDR2 SVGIG (reference sequence). V trimming: 0 bases; J trimming: 1 base; junction bases outside the gene matches: 8. Written as DNA, the CDR3 is TGTGCCTGGAGTGTACGAAAGGACAGGCCGAACACTGAAGCTTTCTTT. Protein: CAWSVRKDRPNTEAFF.

The chain combines TRBV5-1 with TRBJ1-2, with 11 bases fitting TRBD1. The CDR3 sequence is 15 residues long. The V and J ends lost 4 bases and 4 bases, in that order; junction bases with no gene match: 6. Germline values: CDR1 SGHRS, CDR2 YFSETQ. In DNA, the CDR3 is TGCGCCAGCAGCCGGACAGGGGGCGTTAGCTATGGCTACACCTTC. As protein: CASSRTGGVSYGYTF.

The chain is built from TRBV7-9 and TRBJ2-1; 7 nucleotides line up with TRBD1. Germline-derived CDR1 and CDR2 are SEHNR and FQNEAQ (reference sequence). J was trimmed by 2 bases and V by 4 bases; bases with no gene match: 5. The CDR3 is made up of 15 amino acids. This chain's CDR3 is CASSSPRGTYNEQFF. The CDR3 coding sequence is TGTGCCAGCAGCTCCCCCAGGGGGACCTACAATGAGCAGTTCTTC.

The V gene is TRBV6-4, the J gene TRBJ2-7, with 11 bases aligning to TRBD2. This CDR3 comprises 16 residues. Germline V gene sequence: CDR1 MRHNA, CDR2 SNTAGT. J was trimmed by 0 bases and V by 2 bases; bases with no gene match: 3. The CDR3 DNA follows: TGTGCCAGCAGTGACGAGGGACTAGCGGACTCCTACGAGCAGTACTTC. Encoded protein: CASSDEGLADSYEQYF.

This chain connects TRBV27 to TRBJ1-5, with 11 positions matching TRBD1. CDR1 is MNHEY and CDR2 is SMNVEV in the germline V gene (reference sequence). The CDR3 has 16 amino acids. J was trimmed by 4 bases and V by 5 bases; bases with no gene match: 7. The CDR3 region has the DNA TGTGCCAGCAGTAGGTTAGGGACAGGGGGAAATCAGCCCCAGCATTTT. This sequence encodes CASSRLGTGGNQPQHF.

The chain is built from TRBV7-6 and TRBJ2-1; 7 nucleotides line up with TRBD2. The CDR3 contains 14 residues. Germline V CDR1 and CDR2: SGHVS, FNYEAQ. V was clipped by 1 base and J by 7 bases; unmatched bases: 4. Here the CDR3 reads CASSLEGGVNEQFF. The CDR3 coding sequence is TGTGCCAGCAGCTTAGAGGGAGGGGTGAATGAGCAGTTCTTC.

This chain links TRBV30 with TRBJ2-7; TRBD2 agrees at 9 bases. V lost 0 bases to trimming and J lost 4 bases; unmatched junction nucleotides: 13. Germline V gene data show CDR1 as GTSNPN and CDR2 as SVGIG (reference sequence). CDR3 length: 17 residues. The CDR3 loop is CAWSVGVISGRYYEQYF. The CDR3 nucleotides read TGTGCCTGGAGTGTAGGTGTCATTAGCGGGAGATATTACGAGCAGTACTTC.

This sequence joins TRBV5-1 and TRBJ2-1; 8 nucleotides agree with TRBD2. This CDR3 comprises 16 residues. J lost 2 bases, V lost 3 bases, and 7 bases had no gene match. Germline lookup yields CDR1 SGHRS and CDR2 YFSETQ. The DNA for the CDR3 is TGCGCCAGCAGCTCCACAACTAGCGGCCCCTACAATGAGCAGTTCTTC. This gives the protein CASSSTTSGPYNEQFF. The full variable domain, its missing parts supplied by reference TRBV5-1 and TRBJ2-1, is KAGVTQTPRYLIKTRGQQVTLSCSPISGHRSVSWYQQTPGQGLQFLFEYFSETQRNKGNFPGRFSGRQFSNSRSEMNVSTLELGDSALYLCASSSTTSGPYNEQFFGPGTRLTVL.

The rearrangement joins TRBV9 to TRBJ2-1; D perhaps matches TRBD2 (6 bases). This CDR3 contains 16 residues. The germline V gene has CDR1 SGDLS and CDR2 YYNGEE. Trimming pared 2 bases from V and 2 bases from J, leaving 14 bases between. Here the CDR3 DNA reads TGTGCCAGCAGCGTCTATTCGACTAGTCCCTACAATGAGCAGTTCTTC. Its protein is CASSVYSTSPYNEQFF.